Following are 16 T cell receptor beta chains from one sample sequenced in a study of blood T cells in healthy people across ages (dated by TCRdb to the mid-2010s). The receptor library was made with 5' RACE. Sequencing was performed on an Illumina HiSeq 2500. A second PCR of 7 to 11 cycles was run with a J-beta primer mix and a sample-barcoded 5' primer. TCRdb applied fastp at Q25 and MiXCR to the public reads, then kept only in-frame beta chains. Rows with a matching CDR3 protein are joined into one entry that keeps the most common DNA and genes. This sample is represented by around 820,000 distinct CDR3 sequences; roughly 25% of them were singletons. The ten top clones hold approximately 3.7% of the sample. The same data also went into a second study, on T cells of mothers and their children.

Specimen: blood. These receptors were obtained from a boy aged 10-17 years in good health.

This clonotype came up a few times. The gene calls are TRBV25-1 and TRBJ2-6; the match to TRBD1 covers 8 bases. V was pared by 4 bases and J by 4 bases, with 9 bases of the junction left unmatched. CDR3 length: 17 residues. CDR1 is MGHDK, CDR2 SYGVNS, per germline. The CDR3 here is CASSGPGGVLGANVLTF. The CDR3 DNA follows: TGTGCCAGCAGTGGTCCAGGGGGCGTTCTGGGGGCCAACGTCCTGACTTTC.

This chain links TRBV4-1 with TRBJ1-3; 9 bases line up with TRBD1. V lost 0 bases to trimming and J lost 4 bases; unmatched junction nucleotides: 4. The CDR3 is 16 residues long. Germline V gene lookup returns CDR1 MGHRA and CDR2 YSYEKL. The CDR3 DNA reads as TGCGCCAGCAGCCAAGATGGGACAGGGTCCGGAAACACCATATATTTT. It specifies CASSQDGTGSGNTIYF.

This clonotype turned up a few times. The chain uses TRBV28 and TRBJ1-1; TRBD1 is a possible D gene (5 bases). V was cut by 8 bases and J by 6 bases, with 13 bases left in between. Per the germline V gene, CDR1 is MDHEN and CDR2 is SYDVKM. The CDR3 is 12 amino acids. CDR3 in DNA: TGTGCCAGCCAAAGCCCGGGGGCTGAAGCTTTCTTT. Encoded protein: CASQSPGAEAFF.

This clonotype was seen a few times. CDR3 nucleotide sequence: TGTGCCAGCTCCCTGGGACCATTCCTCAATGAGCAGTTCTTC. Its protein product is CASSLGPFLNEQFF. The J gene is TRBJ2-1, the V gene TRBV6-2 or TRBV6-3, with D tentatively TRBD1 or TRBD2 (5 bases each). Germline V gene data show CDR1 as MNHEY and CDR2 as SVGEGT. CDR3 length equals 14 residues. Trimming removed 8 bases at V and 6 bases at J, with 17 bases between.

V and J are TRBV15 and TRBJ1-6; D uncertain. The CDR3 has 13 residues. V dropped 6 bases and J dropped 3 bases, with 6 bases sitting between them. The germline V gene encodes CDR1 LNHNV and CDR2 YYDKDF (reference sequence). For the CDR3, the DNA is TGTGCCACCAGAGACGGCTATAATTCACCCCTCCACTTT. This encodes CATRDGYNSPLHF. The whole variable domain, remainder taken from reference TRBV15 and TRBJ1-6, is DAMVIQNPRYQVTQFGKPVTLSCSQTLNHNVMYWYQQKSSQAPKLLFHYYDKDFNNEADTPDNFQSRRPNTSFCFLDIRSPGLGDTAMYLCATRDGYNSPLHFGNGTRLTVT.

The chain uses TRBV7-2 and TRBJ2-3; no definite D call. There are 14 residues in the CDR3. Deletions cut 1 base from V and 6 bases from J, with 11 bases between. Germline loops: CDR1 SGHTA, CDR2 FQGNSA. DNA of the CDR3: TGTGCCAGCAGCTTAGTGGTCTTGCGTGATACGCAGTATTTT. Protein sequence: CASSLVVLRDTQYF.

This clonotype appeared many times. The CDR3 spells CASSVRQGYEQYF. The DNA for the CDR3 is TGTGCCAGCAGCGTACGACAGGGGTACGAGCAGTACTTC. The chain links TRBV21-1 to TRBJ2-7; the table names TRBD1, a call not compared with the DNA. TRBV21-1 is a listed pseudogene. The CDR3 runs to 13 residues.

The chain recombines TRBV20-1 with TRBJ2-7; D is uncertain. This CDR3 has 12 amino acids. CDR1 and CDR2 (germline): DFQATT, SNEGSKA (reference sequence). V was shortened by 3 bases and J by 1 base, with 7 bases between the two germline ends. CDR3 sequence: CSARELSYEQYF. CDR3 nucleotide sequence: TGCAGTGCTAGGGAACTTTCCTACGAGCAGTACTTC.

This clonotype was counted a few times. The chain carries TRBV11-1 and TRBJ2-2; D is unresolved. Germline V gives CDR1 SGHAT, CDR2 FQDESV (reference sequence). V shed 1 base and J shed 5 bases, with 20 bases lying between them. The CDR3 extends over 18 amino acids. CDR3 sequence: CASSLGPFRDLGTGELFF. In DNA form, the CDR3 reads TGTGCCAGCAGCTTAGGTCCATTCCGAGACCTGGGAACCGGGGAGCTGTTTTTT.

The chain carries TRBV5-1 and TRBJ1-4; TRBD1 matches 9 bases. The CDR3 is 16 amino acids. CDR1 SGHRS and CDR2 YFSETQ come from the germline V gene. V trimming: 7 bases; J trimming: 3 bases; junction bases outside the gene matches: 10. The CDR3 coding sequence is TGCGCCAGCGGTCTGGGACAGGGTTTGGCTAATGAAAAACTGTTTTTT. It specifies CASGLGQGLANEKLFF.

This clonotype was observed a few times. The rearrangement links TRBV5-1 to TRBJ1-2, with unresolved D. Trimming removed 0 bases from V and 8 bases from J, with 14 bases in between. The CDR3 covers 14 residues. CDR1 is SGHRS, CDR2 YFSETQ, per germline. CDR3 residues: CASSLDAESGGYTF. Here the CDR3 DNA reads TGCGCCAGCAGCTTGGACGCCGAGTCAGGAGGCTACACCTTC.

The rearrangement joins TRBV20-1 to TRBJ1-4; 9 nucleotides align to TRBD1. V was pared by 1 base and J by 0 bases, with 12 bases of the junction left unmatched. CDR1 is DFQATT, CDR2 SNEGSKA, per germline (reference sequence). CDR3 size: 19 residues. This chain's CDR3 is CSARGGQGPRLATNEKLFF. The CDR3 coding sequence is TGCAGTGCTAGAGGGGGACAGGGCCCGCGCCTTGCAACTAATGAAAAACTGTTTTTT.

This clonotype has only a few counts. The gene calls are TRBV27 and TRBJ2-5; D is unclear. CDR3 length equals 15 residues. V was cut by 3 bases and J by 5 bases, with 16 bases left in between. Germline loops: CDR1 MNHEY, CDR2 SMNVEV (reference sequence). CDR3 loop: CASSFWDEMRETQYF. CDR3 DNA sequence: TGTGCCAGCAGTTTTTGGGATGAGATGAGGGAGACCCAGTACTTC.

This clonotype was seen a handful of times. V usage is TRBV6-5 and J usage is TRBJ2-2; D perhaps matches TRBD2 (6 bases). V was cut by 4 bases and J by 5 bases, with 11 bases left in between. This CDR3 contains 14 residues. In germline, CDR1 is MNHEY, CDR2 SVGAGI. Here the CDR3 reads CASSSGTPTGELFF. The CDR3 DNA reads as TGTGCCAGCAGTTCCGGGACTCCAACCGGGGAGCTGTTTTTT.

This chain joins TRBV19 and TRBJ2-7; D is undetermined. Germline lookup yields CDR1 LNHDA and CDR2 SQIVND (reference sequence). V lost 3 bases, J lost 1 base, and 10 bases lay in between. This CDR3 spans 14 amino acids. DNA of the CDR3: TGTGCCAGTAGTATTTGGGCAGAATCCTACGAGCAGTACTTC. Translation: CASSIWAESYEQYF.

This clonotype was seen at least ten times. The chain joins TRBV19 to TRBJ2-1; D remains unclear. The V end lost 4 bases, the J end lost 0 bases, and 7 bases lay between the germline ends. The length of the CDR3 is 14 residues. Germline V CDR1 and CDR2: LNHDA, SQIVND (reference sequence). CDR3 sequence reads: CASSSFSSYNEQFF. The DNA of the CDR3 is TGTGCCAGTAGTAGTTTTAGCTCCTACAATGAGCAGTTCTTC. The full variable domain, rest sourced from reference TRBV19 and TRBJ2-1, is DGGITQSPKYLFRKEGQNVTLSCEQNLNHDAMYWYRQDPGQGLRLIYYSQIVNDFQKGDIAEGYSVSREKKESFPLTVTSAQKNPTAFYLCASSSFSSYNEQFFGPGTRLTVL.